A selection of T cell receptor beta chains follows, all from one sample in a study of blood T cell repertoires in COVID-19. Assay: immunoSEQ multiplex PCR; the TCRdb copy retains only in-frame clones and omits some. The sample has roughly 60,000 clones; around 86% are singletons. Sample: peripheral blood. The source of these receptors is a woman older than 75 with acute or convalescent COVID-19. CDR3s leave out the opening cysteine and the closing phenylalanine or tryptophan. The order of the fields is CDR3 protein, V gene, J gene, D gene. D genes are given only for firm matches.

ASRAAGSSSYEQY	TRBV27	TRBJ2-7	TRBD2
ASRAGQGGNTGELF	TRBV5-1	TRBJ2-2	TRBD1
ASSPPAGSYEQY	TRBV18	TRBJ2-7	.
ASSLDGNYEQY	TRBV5-1	TRBJ2-7	.
ASSSRQAAYEQY	TRBV6-5	TRBJ2-7	.
ASSQDQVADTQY	TRBV3-1/TRBV3-2	TRBJ2-3	.
ASSLLGGNEQF	TRBV28	TRBJ2-1	.
ASSEASGTGRSPLH	TRBV6-1	TRBJ1-6	TRBD1
ASSPQGGTNEKLF	TRBV7-2	TRBJ1-4	.
ASSLQGMNTEAF	TRBV28	TRBJ1-1	.
ASSEWEDNYGYT	TRBV9	TRBJ1-2	.
ASSQRSAQGASYGYT	TRBV4-2	TRBJ1-2	TRBD1
ASSREAVREQF	TRBV7-2	TRBJ2-1	TRBD2
ASSPYGGTSYNEQF	TRBV7-3	TRBJ2-1	TRBD2
ASSYSDRDTHSNQPQH	TRBV6-2/TRBV6-3	TRBJ1-5	.
ASSYYVGNYGYT	TRBV6-5	TRBJ1-2	.
ASSTSGGAVLTEAF	TRBV6-2/TRBV6-3	TRBJ1-1	TRBD1
ASSRRTGVNEQY	TRBV5-1	TRBJ2-7	TRBD1
ASRVAGGGYEQY	TRBV2	TRBJ2-7	TRBD2
ASSLQGVGNIQY	TRBV5-4	TRBJ2-4	.
ASSWAGAYEQY	TRBV11-2	TRBJ2-7	.
ASSLYTVNTEAF	TRBV5-6	TRBJ1-1	.
ASSLVWQSEQY	TRBV5-4	TRBJ2-7	.
ASSLTQAREQY	TRBV7-6	TRBJ2-7	.
ASSPRSGASNEKLF	TRBV3-1/TRBV3-2	TRBJ1-4	.
ASSPSGHRYGYT	TRBV7-2	TRBJ1-2	.
ASSLGQGAYEQY	TRBV5-1	TRBJ2-7	TRBD1
ASSPRGGNTEAF	TRBV6-5	TRBJ1-1	.
ASSRTGRGGILNTEAF	TRBV5-1	TRBJ1-1	TRBD1
ASSLAGASGNTIY	TRBV7-8	TRBJ1-3	.
ASSTGGDGYT	TRBV2	TRBJ1-2	TRBD1
ASGLTYEQY	TRBV12-5	TRBJ2-7	.
ASSRAPGQGTEKLF	TRBV23-1	TRBJ1-4	TRBD1
ASSLAPDRGYSNQPQH	TRBV5-5	TRBJ1-5	TRBD1
ASTPILAGRGYT	TRBV9	TRBJ1-2	.
ASSLYDSSYEQY	TRBV7-6	TRBJ2-7	.
ASSLAQGTYEQF	TRBV7-2	TRBJ2-1	.
ASSPSGQVTEAF	TRBV18	TRBJ1-1	TRBD1
ASSLLGEQF	TRBV7-2	TRBJ2-1	.
SANGQTEAF	TRBV20-1	TRBJ1-1	.
ASSDGGGDTDTQY	TRBV6-4	TRBJ2-3	.
ASGFSGITYYEQY	TRBV12-5	TRBJ2-7	.
ASRGQTTNEKLF	TRBV27	TRBJ1-4	.
AWSVAGGQETQY	TRBV30	TRBJ2-5	.
ASRGGPEQF	TRBV19	TRBJ2-1	.
ATSRPRDRVNQPQH	TRBV15	TRBJ1-5	TRBD1
AWSPGWETQY	TRBV30	TRBJ2-5	.
ASSPSGQGFYEQY	TRBV7-8	TRBJ2-7	TRBD1
ASSKQGPNTEAF	TRBV6-2/TRBV6-3	TRBJ1-1	TRBD1
ASSVDGTSLYEQY	TRBV9	TRBJ2-7	TRBD2
ASRQGAGETQY	TRBV5-1	TRBJ2-5	TRBD1
ASSLDRANTDTQY	TRBV7-3	TRBJ2-3	TRBD1
ASSSKRGKDEQY	TRBV5-1	TRBJ2-7	.
ATSDSGTPQH	TRBV24-1	TRBJ1-5	.
AWALAGVSETQY	TRBV30	TRBJ2-5	.
ASSLGGNTEAF	TRBV11-3	TRBJ1-1	.
ASSDEGGGLSNEKLF	TRBV6-1	TRBJ1-4	TRBD1
ASSLPEETQY	TRBV5-1	TRBJ2-5	.